This record looks at one T cell receptor beta chain sequence and its context. These data originate in a study of blood T cell repertoires in COVID-19. About the research overall: The cDNA or gDNA used as material had been derived from T cells, B-cell-depleted T cells, or PBMCs.

In the study's own analysis: Researchers report that nucleated cell counts were estimated from reference gene primer amplification. The table came from immunoSEQ multiplex PCR; TCRdb's copy has only in-frame clones and leaves some out. The V and J calls and clone size come from that table; D and trimming were worked out from the DNA. The table shows under 60,000 clones, with less than 90% occurring only once. This CDR3 spans 11 amino acids. Germline values: CDR1 SNHLY, CDR2 FYNNEI. V was clipped by 6 bases and J by 7 bases, with 9 bases between them. This chain connects TRBV2 to TRBJ1-1; D unresolved. This clonotype originated in a human donor in a cohort sampled during active COVID-19. Sequences were obtained from peripheral blood. Written as DNA, the CDR3 is TGTGCCAGCAGGGCGGTGGATGAAGCTTTCTTT. This codes for CASRAVDEAFF. Together with reference TRBV2 and TRBJ1-1, the CDR3 gives the full variable domain: EPEVTQTPSHQVTQMGQEVILRCVPISNHLYFYWYRQILGQKVEFLVSFYNNEISEKSEIFDDQFSVERPDGSNFTLKIRSTKLEDSAMYFCASRAVDEAFFGQGTRLTVV.